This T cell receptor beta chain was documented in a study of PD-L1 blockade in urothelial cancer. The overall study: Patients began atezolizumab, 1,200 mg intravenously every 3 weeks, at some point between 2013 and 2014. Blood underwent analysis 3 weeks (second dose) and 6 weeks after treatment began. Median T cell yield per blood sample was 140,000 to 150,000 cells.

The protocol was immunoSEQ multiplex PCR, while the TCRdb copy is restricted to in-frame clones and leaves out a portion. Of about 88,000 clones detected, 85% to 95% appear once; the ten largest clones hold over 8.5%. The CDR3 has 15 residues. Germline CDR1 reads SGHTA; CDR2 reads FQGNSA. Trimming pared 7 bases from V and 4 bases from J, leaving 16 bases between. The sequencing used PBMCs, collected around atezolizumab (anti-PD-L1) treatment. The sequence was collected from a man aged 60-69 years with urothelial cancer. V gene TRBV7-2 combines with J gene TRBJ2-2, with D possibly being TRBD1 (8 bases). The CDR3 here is CASTYNRGGTGELFF. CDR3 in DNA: TGTGCCAGCACCTATAACAGGGGGGGCACCGGGGAGCTGTTTTTT.